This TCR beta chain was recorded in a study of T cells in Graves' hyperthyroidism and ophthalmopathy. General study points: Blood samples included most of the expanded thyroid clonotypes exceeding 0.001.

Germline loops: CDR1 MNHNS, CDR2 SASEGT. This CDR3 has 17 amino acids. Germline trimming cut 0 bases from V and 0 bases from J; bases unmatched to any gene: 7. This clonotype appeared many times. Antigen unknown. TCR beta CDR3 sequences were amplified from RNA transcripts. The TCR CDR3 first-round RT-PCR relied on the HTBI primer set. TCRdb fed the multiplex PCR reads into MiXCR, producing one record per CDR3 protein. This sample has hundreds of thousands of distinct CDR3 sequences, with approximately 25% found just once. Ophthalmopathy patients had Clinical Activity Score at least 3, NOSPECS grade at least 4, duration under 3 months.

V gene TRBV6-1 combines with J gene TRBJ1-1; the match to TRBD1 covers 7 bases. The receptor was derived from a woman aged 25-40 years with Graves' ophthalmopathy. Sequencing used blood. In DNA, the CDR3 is TGTGCCAGCAGTGAAGCGCGACAGGGCACCATGAACACTGAAGCTTTCTTT. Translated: CASSEARQGTMNTEAFF.